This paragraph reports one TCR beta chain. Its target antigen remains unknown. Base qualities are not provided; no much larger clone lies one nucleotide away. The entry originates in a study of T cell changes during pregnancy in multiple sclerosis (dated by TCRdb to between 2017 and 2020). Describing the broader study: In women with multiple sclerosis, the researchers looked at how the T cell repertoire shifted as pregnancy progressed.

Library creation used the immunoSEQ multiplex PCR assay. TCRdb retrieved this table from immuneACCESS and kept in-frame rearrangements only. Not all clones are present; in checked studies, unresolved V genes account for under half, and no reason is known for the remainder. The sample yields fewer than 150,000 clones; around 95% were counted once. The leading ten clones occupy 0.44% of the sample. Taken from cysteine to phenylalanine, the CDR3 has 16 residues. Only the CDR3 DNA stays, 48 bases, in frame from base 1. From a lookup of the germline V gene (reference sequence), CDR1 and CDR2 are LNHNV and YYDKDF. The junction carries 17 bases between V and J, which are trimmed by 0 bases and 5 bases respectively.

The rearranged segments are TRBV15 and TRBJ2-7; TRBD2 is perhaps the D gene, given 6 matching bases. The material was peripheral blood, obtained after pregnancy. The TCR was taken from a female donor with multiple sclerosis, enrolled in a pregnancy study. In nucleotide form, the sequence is TGTGCCACCAGCAGAGATCGAAGGGAGGCCCTCGACGAGCAGTACTTC. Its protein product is CATSRDRREALDEQYF. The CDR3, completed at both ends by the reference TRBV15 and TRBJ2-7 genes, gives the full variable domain DAMVIQNPRYQVTQFGKPVTLSCSQTLNHNVMYWYQQKSSQAPKLLFHYYDKDFNNEADTPDNFQSRRPNTSFCFLDIRSPGLGDTAMYLCATSRDRREALDEQYFGPGTRLTVT.